A single sample gave rise to the 2 T cell receptor beta chains below, sequenced in a study of control samples from healthy donors and cancer patients. Profiled with immunoSEQ multiplex PCR; TCRdb holds only in-frame clones, not every one. The top ten clones hold 7.8% of a sample with approximately 100,000 clones, about 89% of them seen once. The specimen sequenced was blood. All receptors derive from a man aged 25-40 years in good health.

The chain recombines TRBV11-2 with TRBJ2-1, with 10 bases fitting TRBD2. V lost 4 bases to trimming and J lost 8 bases; unmatched junction nucleotides: 14. The length of the CDR3 is 17 residues. The germline V gene encodes CDR1 SGHAT and CDR2 FQNNGV. The CDR3 is CASSSFIPAGGPHEQFF. The CDR3 coding sequence is TGTGCCAGCAGCTCCTTCATCCCAGCGGGGGGGCCCCATGAGCAGTTCTTC.

The rearrangement uses TRBV4-1 and TRBJ1-1; unclear D gene. The length of the CDR3 is 17 residues. With 1 base removed from V and 0 bases from J, the gap between germline ends came to 15 bases. Germline loops: CDR1 MGHRA, CDR2 YSYEKL. CDR3 amino acids: CASSQGRVVRMNTEAFF. In DNA form, the CDR3 reads TGCGCCAGCAGCCAAGGAAGGGTGGTGAGGATGAACACTGAAGCTTTCTTT.